This TCR beta chain emerged from a study of vaccination effects on CD4 cells after COVID-19. Study at large: Samples collected post-vaccine were obtained a median of 72 days after the second dose. Study-wide points: Clones induced by infection and by vaccine showed marked clonal contraction late after vaccination.

ViraFEST expansion of antigen-specific CD4+ T cells with viral peptide pools preceded sequencing. At the end of nine to ten days of culture, CD4+ T cells were isolated. Participants were given two doses of BNT162b2 or mRNA-1273 vaccine. No vaccinee had earlier SARS-CoV-2 infection, and nucleocapsid antibodies were negative. Days 3 and 7 were when half the medium was replaced with IL-2 medium. About this clone itself: Its antigen remains unidentified.

With V trimmed by 5 bases and J by 2 bases, 4 bases remained unmatched. The CDR3 covers 14 residues. CDR1 is MNHEY and CDR2 is SVGAGI in the germline V gene. Assay used: immunoSEQ multiplex PCR; TCRdb lists only in-frame clones, some missing. The table records about 80,000 clones, around 77% of them present only once. The chain is built from TRBV6-5 and TRBJ1-2; 8 bases fit TRBD1. The source of this sequence is a human donor who received a COVID-19 vaccine. Specimen: CD4+ T cells from PBMCs cultured with HCoV-OC43 spike peptides, collected after COVID-19 vaccination. Stated subset: HCoV-OC43 spike overlapping peptide pool stimulation. Here the CDR3 DNA reads TGTGCCAGCAGTCGGACAGGGAAAAACTATGGCTACACCTTC. It translates to CASSRTGKNYGYTF.